Following are 11 T cell receptor beta chains from one sample sequenced in a study of post-analysis software for immune sequencing data. Study-level results: TRBV segments more frequent in patients than in controls numbered roughly 5 and included TRBV5-6, TRBV5-1 and TRBV20-1.

No antigens are known for them. TCR beta cDNA libraries included unique molecular identifiers. MiXCR, run by TCRdb on the PCR reads, gives a single entry per CDR3 protein. The sample contains some 700,000 distinct CDR3 sequences, approximately 59% of which appear only once. Sequencing input: blood. The receptors come from a girl aged 2 to 10 with multiple sclerosis.

This clonotype was detected only once. The chain uses TRBV6-2 or TRBV6-3 and TRBJ2-7; 9 bases match TRBD1. Germline CDR1 MNHEY, CDR2 SVGEGT. This CDR3 has 16 amino acids. After removal of 0 bases from V and 1 base from J, the junction contained 4 bases not matched to a gene. The CDR3 region has the DNA TGTGCCAGCAGTTACTCTCGGACAGGGGCTTCCTACGAGCAGTACTTC. Translating it yields CASSYSRTGASYEQYF.

The CDR3 bases are TGTGCCAGCAGCCAAACTAGCGGAGGAGGCTACAATGAGCAGTTCTTC. Its protein is CASSQTSGGGYNEQFF. The J gene is TRBJ2-1, the V gene TRBV3-1; the match to TRBD2 covers 8 bases. The germline V gene encodes CDR1 LGHDT and CDR2 YNNKEL (reference sequence). CDR3 length equals 16 residues. V shed 2 bases, J shed 3 bases, and the junction held 6 bases outside the gene matches.

This clonotype was counted a few times. The V gene is TRBV5-1, the J gene TRBJ2-3; 12 bases match TRBD1. This CDR3 is 20 amino acids long. CDR1 is SGHRS and CDR2 is YFSETQ in the germline V gene. The V segment lost 3 bases and the J segment 4 bases; nucleotides outside the gene matches: 18. CDR3 residues: CASSWRDRDRGRFLSDTQYF. Here the CDR3 DNA reads TGCGCCAGCAGCTGGAGGGACCGGGACAGGGGGCGCTTTCTATCAGATACGCAGTATTTT.

This clonotype has only one observation. The CDR3 bases are TGTGCCAGCGCTCCCGGGACAGGCAGGGCAGAGACCCAGTACTTC. Translation: CASAPGTGRAETQYF. This chain joins TRBV6-4 and TRBJ2-5, with 8 bases that match TRBD1. The trim removed 8 bases at V and 4 bases at J, leaving 12 bases unmatched. The CDR3 extends over 15 amino acids. CDR1 is MRHNA and CDR2 is SNTAGT in the germline V gene.

The J gene is TRBJ2-7, the V gene TRBV20-1; D gene ambiguous. Germline V gives CDR1 DFQATT, CDR2 SNEGSKA (reference sequence). CDR3 size: 12 residues. V was cut by 5 bases and J by 0 bases, with 8 bases left in between. CDR3 in DNA: TGCAGTGCTCCCAGTAGCTCCTACGAGCAGTACTTC. This codes for CSAPSSSYEQYF.

The chain recombines TRBV12-3 or TRBV12-4 with TRBJ2-3; 8 bases line up with TRBD2. Trimming removed 9 bases from V and 8 bases from J; junction bases left unmatched: 10. The CDR3 spans 13 residues. CDR3 loop: CASALAGGGTQYF. CDR3 DNA sequence: TGTGCCAGTGCCCTGGCGGGGGGCGGTACGCAGTATTTT.

The genes are TRBV28 and TRBJ2-5; 10 bases agree with TRBD2. Germline V gene lookup returns CDR1 MDHEN and CDR2 SYDVKM. The ends lost 6 bases at V and 7 bases at J; junction bases unmatched: 11. The CDR3 covers 15 residues. The CDR3 DNA is TGTGCCAGCAGCCTTCTAGCGGGGGAGGGAGGGACCCAGTACTTC. Translation: CASSLLAGEGGTQYF.

J is TRBJ2-3 and V is TRBV4-1; D might be TRBD1 (6 bases). The CDR3 runs 16 residues. CDR1 and CDR2 from the germline V gene are MGHRA and YSYEKL. V gave up 2 bases and J gave up 1 base, with 13 bases separating them. The CDR3 protein is CASSQLQGLGTDTQYF. The DNA of the CDR3 is TGCGCCAGCAGCCAATTACAGGGTCTCGGCACAGATACGCAGTATTTT.

The V call is TRBV5-1, the J call TRBJ2-7, with 7 bases aligning to TRBD1. The ends lost 3 bases at V and 7 bases at J; junction bases unmatched: 13. Germline V gene data show CDR1 as SGHRS and CDR2 as YFSETQ. The CDR3 length is 15 residues. For the CDR3, the DNA is TGCGCCAGCAGCTCATCGACAGGGTTAACGGGGGAGCAGTACTTC. Amino acid sequence: CASSSSTGLTGEQYF. Complete variable domain (other parts from reference TRBV5-1 and TRBJ2-7): KAGVTQTPRYLIKTRGQQVTLSCSPISGHRSVSWYQQTPGQGLQFLFEYFSETQRNKGNFPGRFSGRQFSNSRSEMNVSTLELGDSALYLCASSSSTGLTGEQYFGPGTRLTVT.

The chain carries TRBV10-3 and TRBJ2-3; the match to TRBD1 covers 10 bases. Germline assignment: CDR1 ENHRY and CDR2 SYGVKD. V was pared by 8 bases and J by 6 bases, with 5 bases of the junction left unmatched. The length of the CDR3 is 13 residues. In DNA form, the CDR3 reads TGTGCCATCGGACAGGGGGGGGCGGATACGCAGTATTTT. It yields the protein CAIGQGGADTQYF.

This rearrangement joins TRBV27 to TRBJ1-1; D gene ambiguous. The V gene's germline CDR1 is MNHEY and CDR2 SMNVEV (reference sequence). The CDR3 consists of 15 residues. The germline V and J ends were trimmed by 0 bases and 0 bases, with 8 bases remaining between them. The CDR3 region is CASSLSGLMNTEAFF. In nucleotides, the CDR3 is TGTGCCAGCAGTTTATCCGGGCTCATGAACACTGAAGCTTTCTTT.